This T cell receptor (beta chain) was captured by sequencing in a study of cytomegalovirus exposure and HLA in healthy donors. For the study at large: Earlier, almost 120 million unique TCR beta sequences were recovered from approximately 200 million T cells by an analysis.

Healthy bone marrow donors formed the donor group. A multiplex PCR was run with 60 Vbeta primers and 13 Jbeta primers. In the authors' methods: Later analysis identified tens of millions of unique TCR beta chains, roughly 11 million shared. Clones were read by immunoSEQ multiplex PCR, and TCRdb kept only the in-frame ones, dropping some. From that table come the V and J calls and clone size; the DNA was used to work out D and trimming. This sample has over 200,000 clones; around 89% occur once, and the top ten carry roughly 1%. The receptor was isolated from a woman younger than 30 in good health and CMV-seronegative. Sequenced sample: PBMCs.

Written as DNA, the CDR3 is TGTGCCAGCAGTCCACCCGACAGATTACTTCTCGAGCAGTACTTC. Protein: CASSPPDRLLLEQYF. This chain uses TRBV28 with TRBJ2-7; TRBD1 might be the D (5 bases). The CDR3 consists of 15 residues. Germline values: CDR1 MDHEN, CDR2 SYDVKM. Trimming took 5 bases from V and 6 from J, leaving 20 bases between them.